The 19 T cell receptor beta chains listed next were all sequenced from one sample in a study of cytomegalovirus exposure and HLA in healthy donors. PCR primers comprised 60 Vbeta and 13 Jbeta primers. The method was immunoSEQ multiplex PCR; TCRdb's version includes in-frame clones alone and lacks a portion of them. The sample includes approximately 100,000 clones, approximately 82% of them seen just once. The sequencing sample was made of PBMCs. These receptors originate from a man between 35 and 55 years old in good health and CMV-seronegative.

The CDR3 DNA sequence: TGTGCCAGCAGGGATACAGGGAACGGGCGGCGAGAAAAACTGTTTTTT. Encoded protein: CASRDTGNGRREKLFF. V and J are TRBV2 and TRBJ1-4; maybe TRBD1 (6 bases). V shed 6 bases and J shed 8 bases, with 22 bases lying between them. Germline V gives CDR1 SNHLY, CDR2 FYNNEI. The CDR3 has 16 amino acids.

This clone was seen just once. The chain links TRBV6-4 to TRBJ1-1; D is unclear. Germline V lookup: CDR1 MRHNA, CDR2 SNTAGT. V was pared by 6 bases and J by 7 bases, with 15 bases between. The CDR3 spans 13 residues. DNA of the CDR3: TGTGCCAGCAGCCGAGTTGCATCGGGTGAAGCTTTCTTT. It codes for CASSRVASGEAFF.

V gene TRBV6-1 combines with J gene TRBJ1-5; D is possibly TRBD1 (5 bases). V was pared by 1 base and J by 9 bases, with 13 bases between. The CDR3 consists of 14 residues. CDR1 is MNHNS, CDR2 SASEGT, per germline. This CDR3 is CASSEGQKFRPQHF. The CDR3 region has the DNA TGTGCCAGCAGTGAAGGACAGAAATTCAGGCCCCAGCATTTT.

The V gene is TRBV5-1, the J gene TRBJ1-3, with D maybe TRBD1 (5 bases). The CDR3 contains 15 residues. Germline V gene data show CDR1 as SGHRS and CDR2 as YFSETQ. The germline V and J ends were trimmed by 0 bases and 3 bases, with 10 bases remaining between them. The CDR3 loop is CASSLGRRDGNTIYF. The CDR3 DNA sequence: TGCGCCAGCAGCTTGGGGCGCAGGGATGGAAACACCATATATTTT.

CDR3 sequence reads: CASSLDLGTGRYNEQFF. CDR3 nucleotides: TGTGCCAGCAGCTTAGATTTAGGGACAGGACGATACAATGAGCAGTTCTTC. This chain connects TRBV11-2 to TRBJ2-1; 8 bases align to TRBD1. The CDR3 is 17 residues long. Germline assignment: CDR1 SGHAT and CDR2 FQNNGV. V dropped 0 bases and J dropped 4; count of bases not matched to a gene: 8.

The count of this clone is one. The chain uses TRBV11-2 and TRBJ1-1; D unresolved. The CDR3 has 14 residues. Trimming removed 5 bases from V and 1 base from J, with 11 bases in between. CDR1 and CDR2 (germline): SGHAT, FQNNGV. CDR3 loop: CASSLDKQNTEAFF. CDR3 DNA: TGTGCCAGCAGCCTCGACAAACAGAACACTGAAGCTTTCTTT.

In nucleotides, the CDR3 is TGTGCCAGCAGCCCGGCGCTGGGTCCCGGAGGTTACAATGAGCAGTTCTTC. Its protein product is CASSPALGPGGYNEQFF. The chain combines TRBV11-1 with TRBJ2-1, with D possibly TRBD2 on 5 matching bases. Per germline, CDR1 SGHAT and CDR2 FQDESV (reference sequence). V lost 5 bases and J lost 4, with 21 bases in between. CDR3 size: 17 residues. The full variable domain, its missing parts supplied by reference TRBV11-1 and TRBJ2-1, is EAEVAQSPRYKITEKSQAVAFWCDPISGHATLYWYRQILGQGPELLVQFQDESVVDDSQLPKDRFSAERLKGVDSTLKIQPAELGDSAMYLCASSPALGPGGYNEQFFGPGTRLTVL.

The rearrangement uses TRBV5-1 and TRBJ2-1; the D gene is possibly TRBD1 (6 bases). Germline values: CDR1 SGHRS, CDR2 YFSETQ. Trimming stripped 4 bases from V and 2 bases from J, with 10 bases between. The CDR3 covers 14 residues. The chain's CDR3 is CASSLTGAYNEQFF. In DNA, the CDR3 is TGCGCCAGCAGCCTGACAGGAGCCTACAATGAGCAGTTCTTC.

The chain couples TRBV5-6 to TRBJ1-2, with D perhaps matching TRBD1 (5 bases). V lost 0 bases to trimming and J lost 4 bases, with 16 bases between them. The CDR3 spans 16 residues. The germline V gene encodes CDR1 SGHDT and CDR2 YYEEEE. The CDR3 is CASSLVVQGWAYGYTF. The CDR3 coding sequence is TGTGCCAGCAGCTTGGTTGTCCAGGGTTGGGCCTATGGCTACACCTTC.

For the CDR3, the DNA is TGTGCCAGCAGCGTATCCCGGACAGGAGCATCAAAAGAGACCCAGTACTTC. Translating gives CASSVSRTGASKETQYF. This rearrangement joins TRBV11-2 to TRBJ2-5; 7 nucleotides line up with TRBD1. Germline CDR1 SGHAT, CDR2 FQNNGV. Trimming removed 5 bases from V and 3 bases from J; junction bases left unmatched: 15. The CDR3 contains 17 residues.

The V gene is TRBV2, the J gene TRBJ2-7; D possibly corresponds to TRBD2 (6 bases). Germline V lookup: CDR1 SNHLY, CDR2 FYNNEI. The V and J ends lost 6 bases and 3 bases respectively, with 18 bases between them. The length of the CDR3 is 15 residues. The chain's CDR3 is CASRESASEVYEQYF. The CDR3 DNA sequence: TGTGCCAGCAGGGAATCGGCTAGCGAAGTCTACGAGCAGTACTTC.

The rearrangement uses TRBV4-1 and TRBJ2-4; TRBD2 might be the D (6 bases). The germline gives CDR1 MGHRA, CDR2 YSYEKL. The CDR3 extends over 16 amino acids. V lost 0 bases, J lost 8 bases, and 17 bases lay in between. CDR3 region: CASSQDPQTRLDIQYF. DNA for the CDR3: TGCGCCAGCAGCCAAGACCCCCAGACTAGATTGGACATTCAGTACTTC.

This clone was detected only a few times. The chain couples TRBV19 to TRBJ2-7, with no clear D. V lost 6 bases and J 2 bases, leaving 8 bases between the germline ends. Looked up from germline, CDR1 is LNHDA and CDR2 is SQIVND (reference sequence). The CDR3 loop spans 12 amino acids. CDR3 DNA: TGTGCCAGTAGCATCCCCCCCTACGAGCAGTACTTC. Its translation is CASSIPPYEQYF.

The chain carries TRBV6-5 and TRBJ1-1; 7 bases line up with TRBD1. The V segment lost 6 bases and the J segment 0 bases; nucleotides outside the gene matches: 4. CDR1 MNHEY and CDR2 SVGAGI come from the germline V gene. CDR3 size: 14 residues. Here the CDR3 reads CASRNGQVNTEAFF. As DNA, the CDR3 is TGTGCCAGCAGAAACGGACAGGTGAACACTGAAGCTTTCTTT.

The chain uses TRBV6-1 and TRBJ2-6; D not certain. The CDR3 extends over 15 amino acids. V shed 3 bases and J shed 0 bases, with 6 bases lying between them. The germline V gene encodes CDR1 MNHNS and CDR2 SASEGT. This CDR3 reads CASSDKSSGANVLTF. In DNA form, the CDR3 reads TGTGCCAGCAGTGACAAGAGCTCTGGGGCCAACGTCCTGACTTTC.

V usage is TRBV4-2 and J usage is TRBJ2-1; no firm D call. V was shortened by 0 bases and J by 0 bases, with 9 bases between the two germline ends. Germline V gives CDR1 LGHNA, CDR2 YNFKEQ. This CDR3 contains 16 residues. CDR3 loop: CASSQEQLRSYNEQFF. The CDR3, as DNA: TGTGCCAGCAGCCAAGAACAGCTCCGCTCCTACAATGAGCAGTTCTTC.

The rearrangement links TRBV6-1 to TRBJ2-7; maybe TRBD1 (6 bases). Trimming removed 4 bases at V and 4 bases at J, with 20 bases between. The germline V gene has CDR1 MNHNS and CDR2 SASEGT. The CDR3 has 16 amino acids. CDR3 region: CASSGGATGPPYEQYF. The DNA of the CDR3 is TGTGCCAGCAGTGGAGGGGCGACAGGCCCACCGTACGAGCAGTACTTC.

The sample holds a few counts of this clone. The rearrangement links TRBV28 to TRBJ2-6; 10 nucleotides match TRBD2. The length of the CDR3 is 17 residues. The germline CDR1 and CDR2 sequences are MDHEN and SYDVKM. Trimming cost V 7 bases and J 0 bases; bases outside gene matches: 6. In nucleotides, the CDR3 is TGTGCCAGCAATCTAGCGGGGGCCCCCTCTGGGGCCAACGTCCTGACTTTC. Residues: CASNLAGAPSGANVLTF.

V is TRBV12-5 and J is TRBJ2-1, with D tentatively TRBD2 (5 bases). This CDR3 has 16 amino acids. The germline V gene has CDR1 LGHNT and CDR2 FRNRAP. The ends were cut back, 6 bases at V and 7 bases at J, with 22 bases in the middle. CDR3 sequence reads: CASGLPLASWANEQFF. The CDR3 nucleotides are TGTGCTAGTGGCCTGCCGCTAGCTTCGTGGGCGAATGAGCAGTTCTTC. The full variable domain, completed using reference TRBV12-5 and TRBJ2-1, is DARVTQTPRHKVTEMGQEVTMRCQPILGHNTVFWYRQTMMQGLELLAYFRNRAPLDDSGMPKDRFSAEMPDATLATLKIQPSEPRDSAVYFCASGLPLASWANEQFFGPGTRLTVL.